Listed here are 26 T cell receptor beta chains from one sample, sequenced in a study of early T cells in non-severe SARS-CoV-2 infection. MiXCR, run by TCRdb on the 5' RACE reads, gives a single entry per CDR3 protein. The sample lists around 63,000 distinct CDR3 sequences, 5.9% occurring once. Sequenced material: whole blood, taken at baseline. The receptor source for this set is an adult who was a healthcare worker with PCR-confirmed SARS-CoV-2 infection or an uninfected control (not recorded which).

This clonotype showed up just a few times. The J gene is TRBJ1-6, the V gene TRBV5-4; no clear D gene. V lost 6 bases and J lost 6, with 13 bases in between. The CDR3 extends over 14 amino acids. Germline V gene data show CDR1 as SGHNT and CDR2 as YYREEE (reference sequence). CDR3 protein: CASTFGNSNSPLHF. The DNA of the CDR3 is TGTGCCAGCACCTTCGGAAACTCTAATTCACCCCTCCACTTT.

The chain is built from TRBV28 and TRBJ2-7; no clear D. CDR1 is MDHEN, CDR2 SYDVKM, per germline. V was trimmed by 2 bases and J by 3 bases, leaving 8 bases between them. The CDR3 has 13 residues. The CDR3 nucleotides read TGTGCCAGCAGTTTACCCTACAGCTACGAGCAGTACTTC. This codes for CASSLPYSYEQYF.

This sequence joins TRBV12-3 or TRBV12-4 and TRBJ2-7; the match to TRBD1 covers 7 bases. The CDR3 spans 16 residues. V trimming: 5 bases; J trimming: 3 bases; junction bases outside the gene matches: 13. DNA for the CDR3: TGTGCCAGCAGTCCTCATTCGAGGACAGGCGTCTACGAGCAGTACTTC. It translates to CASSPHSRTGVYEQYF.

This clonotype was seen repeatedly, ten times or more. The gene calls are TRBV18 and TRBJ2-7; 7 bases agree with TRBD2. The germline gives CDR1 KGHSH, CDR2 LQKENI. V was clipped by 2 bases and J by 2 bases; unmatched bases: 3. This CDR3 comprises 14 residues. The CDR3 nucleotides are TGTGCCAGCTCACCAGCTAGCGGTACCTACGAGCAGTACTTC. Translated: CASSPASGTYEQYF.

This clonotype has at least ten counts. The rearrangement links TRBV19 to TRBJ2-5; D tentatively reads TRBD1 or TRBD2 (5 bases each). This CDR3 spans 15 amino acids. The V end was cut by 1 base, the J end by 4 bases, with 13 bases between. The germline gives CDR1 LNHDA, CDR2 SQIVND (reference sequence). DNA for the CDR3: TGTGCCAGTAGTATAGGAGGGGCGCTTGGAGAGACCCAGTACTTC. Protein: CASSIGGALGETQYF.

Many counts were recorded for this clonotype. CDR3 in amino acids: CASSLAQQSEQFF. CDR3 sequence (DNA): TGTGCCAGCAGCTTAGCGCAACAAAGCGAGCAGTTCTTC. The rearrangement uses TRBV7-7 and TRBJ2-1; D ambiguous. Germline V gene sequence: CDR1 SSHAT, CDR2 FNYEAQ (reference sequence). The CDR3 is 13 amino acids. Trimming left V 0 bases short and J 10 bases short, with 10 bases between.

This clonotype has a count of ten or more. The rearrangement uses TRBV4-1 and TRBJ1-2, with D maybe TRBD1 (6 bases). This CDR3 region has 14 residues. Germline-derived CDR1 and CDR2 are MGHRA and YSYEKL. Trimming removed 4 bases from V and 7 bases from J, with 16 bases in between. Here the CDR3 reads CASSLGGGRSGYTF. The CDR3 region has the DNA TGCGCCAGCAGCCTCGGCGGGGGGCGGAGTGGCTACACCTTC.

J is TRBJ1-1 and V is TRBV11-1; maybe TRBD1 (6 bases). Germline CDR1 is SGHAT and CDR2 is FQDESV (reference sequence). Trimming shortened V by 2 bases and J by 1 base, and 11 bases separated the two germline ends. The CDR3 contains 15 residues. DNA for the CDR3: TGTGCCAGCAGCTTAATGGCAGGGGAGAACACTGAAGCTTTCTTT. This encodes CASSLMAGENTEAFF.

This clonotype was recorded at least ten times. The chain is built from TRBV12-3 or TRBV12-4 and TRBJ2-5; D is undetermined. This CDR3 is built from 14 residues. Trimming pared 6 bases from V and 5 bases from J, leaving 16 bases between. The CDR3 sequence is CASSPLQLRETQYF. The CDR3 nucleotides are TGTGCCAGCAGCCCCCTCCAGCTCAGGGAGACCCAGTACTTC.

This clonotype was observed at least ten times. This chain connects TRBV5-1 to TRBJ2-5, with 9 bases that match TRBD2. The CDR3 spans 16 residues. V was clipped by 4 bases and J by 2 bases; unmatched bases: 9. The germline gives CDR1 SGHRS, CDR2 YFSETQ. The CDR3 protein is CASSTRGLAYQETQYF. The DNA for the CDR3 is TGCGCCAGCAGCACCCGGGGACTAGCATATCAAGAGACCCAGTACTTC.

This clonotype was counted at least ten times. V and J are TRBV29-1 and TRBJ1-1; the D gene is possibly TRBD1 (5 bases). The CDR3 has 11 amino acids. Germline V lookup: CDR1 SQVTM, CDR2 ANQGSEA. V shed 6 bases and J shed 10 bases, with 15 bases lying between them. Here the CDR3 reads CSVDRQSSAFF. The DNA for the CDR3 is TGCAGCGTCGATAGACAGAGCTCAGCTTTCTTT.

This clonotype was seen repeatedly, ten times or more. CDR3 sequence: CASSFRGAVDYEQYF. DNA for the CDR3: TGCGCCAGCAGCTTCAGAGGGGCCGTGGACTACGAGCAGTACTTC. J is TRBJ2-7 and V is TRBV5-1; D tentatively reads TRBD1 or TRBD2 (5 bases each). V lost 2 bases, J lost 3 bases, and 15 bases lay in between. The CDR3 is 15 amino acids. Germline CDR1 and CDR2: SGHRS and YFSETQ.

This clonotype is medium-sized (0.01 to 0.1%) by share. The chain joins TRBV25-1 to TRBJ2-7; 8 bases fit TRBD1. V lost 4 bases to trimming and J lost 1 base; unmatched junction nucleotides: 6. This CDR3 spans 15 amino acids. The germline V gene encodes CDR1 MGHDK and CDR2 SYGVNS. The CDR3 region is CASSGTWTGSYEQYF. CDR3 bases: TGTGCCAGCAGTGGGACCTGGACAGGGTCCTACGAGCAGTACTTC.

The rearrangement joins TRBV5-1 to TRBJ2-3; weak D call: TRBD1 (6 bases). The CDR3 has 14 amino acids. V was shortened by 4 bases and J by 2 bases, with 11 bases between the two germline ends. Germline CDR1 reads SGHRS; CDR2 reads YFSETQ. The CDR3 DNA reads TGCGCCAGCAGCCGGGACACATACACAGATACGCAGTATTTT. It translates to CASSRDTYTDTQYF.

This clonotype was seen ten or more times. CDR3 sequence reads: CASSFPVGLAGSPPTHEQYF. The CDR3, as DNA: TGTGCCAGCAGTTTCCCCGTGGGACTAGCGGGATCCCCCCCGACGCACGAGCAGTACTTC. The chain combines TRBV6-2 or TRBV6-3 with TRBJ2-7, with 13 bases that match TRBD2. Germline loops: CDR1 MNHEY, CDR2 SVGEGT. V shed 4 bases, J shed 5 bases, and the junction held 20 bases outside the gene matches. This CDR3 comprises 20 residues.

This clonotype has only a few counts. The chain is built from TRBV28 and TRBJ1-5; possibly TRBD1 for D (6 bases). V was cut by 5 bases and J by 7 bases, with 12 bases left in between. CDR3 length equals 13 residues. Germline values: CDR1 MDHEN, CDR2 SYDVKM. This chain's CDR3 is CASSRGGGQPQHF. CDR3 nucleotide sequence: TGTGCCAGCAGTCGGGGGGGCGGGCAGCCCCAGCATTTT.

This clonotype was seen a handful of times. The rearrangement joins TRBV28 to TRBJ2-3; 8 bases match TRBD2. CDR1 is MDHEN, CDR2 SYDVKM, per germline. The CDR3 totals 15 residues. The ends lost 7 bases at V and 5 bases at J; junction bases unmatched: 11. CDR3 amino acids: CASIPAGVGRDTQYF. CDR3 coding DNA: TGTGCCAGCATCCCAGCGGGAGTCGGAAGAGATACGCAGTATTTT.

This clonotype was detected only a few times. The CDR3 coding sequence is TGTGCCAGCAGTTCTCCCCCCGGGACAGGGGGCACTGAAGCTTTCTTT. It codes for CASSSPPGTGGTEAFF. V usage is TRBV28 and J usage is TRBJ1-1, with TRBD1 matching over 11 bases. J was trimmed by 4 bases and V by 4 bases; bases with no gene match: 8. The germline CDR1 and CDR2 sequences are MDHEN and SYDVKM. This CDR3 is built from 16 residues.

The chain has TRBV19 and TRBJ1-4; 9 bases fit TRBD1. Germline V gene lookup returns CDR1 LNHDA and CDR2 SQIVND (reference sequence). This CDR3 is 15 amino acids long. The V gene end was trimmed by 6 bases and the J gene end by 3 bases; junction bases not matched to a gene: 5. CDR3 DNA: TGTGCCAGTAGCCCGACAGGGGGACCTAATGAAAAACTGTTTTTT. Amino acids: CASSPTGGPNEKLFF.

This clonotype occurred many times. V usage is TRBV6-1 and J usage is TRBJ2-7; the D gene is possibly TRBD1 (7 bases). This CDR3 is built from 15 residues. Germline CDR1 reads MNHNS; CDR2 reads SASEGT. The germline V and J ends were trimmed by 1 base and 4 bases, with 14 bases remaining between them. The CDR3 reads CASSEGSGGTYEQYF. In DNA form, the CDR3 reads TGTGCCAGCAGTGAAGGGTCAGGGGGGACATACGAGCAGTACTTC.

The chain has TRBV13 and TRBJ2-1, with a possible D match to TRBD2 (6 bases). CDR3 size: 15 residues. V lost 1 base, J lost 3 bases, and 10 bases lay in between. CDR1 is PRHDT and CDR2 is FYEKMQ in the germline V gene (reference sequence). The CDR3 is CASSLVGLDYNEQFF. CDR3 DNA sequence: TGTGCCAGCAGCTTAGTGGGACTTGACTACAATGAGCAGTTCTTC.

The chain combines TRBV20-1 with TRBJ2-1; TRBD2 matches at 7 bases. This CDR3 is 14 amino acids long. V lost 5 bases to trimming and J lost 2 bases; unmatched junction nucleotides: 6. Germline assignment: CDR1 DFQATT and CDR2 SNEGSKA (reference sequence). The CDR3 here is CSAPRDYTYNEQFF. The CDR3 DNA reads as TGCAGTGCTCCACGGGACTACACCTACAATGAGCAGTTCTTC.

There are many counts of this clonotype. The chain recombines TRBV20-1 with TRBJ1-1, with D possibly matching TRBD1 (5 bases). The V end lost 2 bases, the J end lost 5 bases, and 12 bases lay between the germline ends. This CDR3 is built from 13 residues. CDR1 and CDR2 (germline): DFQATT, SNEGSKA (reference sequence). The CDR3 DNA reads TGCAGTGCTAGAAAGGGGCGCGGAACTGAAGCTTTCTTT. This codes for CSARKGRGTEAFF.

The rearrangement uses TRBV5-1 and TRBJ2-5; 13 nucleotides agree with TRBD2. J was trimmed by 5 bases and V by 3 bases; bases with no gene match: 4. The length of the CDR3 is 15 residues. Germline V gives CDR1 SGHRS, CDR2 YFSETQ. The CDR3 reads CASSWGTSGAETQYF. CDR3 in DNA: TGCGCCAGCAGCTGGGGGACTAGCGGGGCCGAGACCCAGTACTTC.

The sample holds many counts of this clonotype. V gene TRBV12-3 or TRBV12-4 combines with J gene TRBJ2-2, with D possibly being TRBD2 (5 bases). CDR3 length: 14 residues. V lost 6 bases, J lost 5 bases, and 13 bases lay in between. For the CDR3, the DNA is TGTGCCAGCAGCCTCAGACTAAGGACCGGGGAGCTGTTTTTT. Its translation: CASSLRLRTGELFF.

The V and J genes are TRBV6-5 and TRBJ2-1, with TRBD2 matching 7 bases. This CDR3 spans 16 amino acids. The germline CDR1 and CDR2 sequences are MNHEY and SVGAGI. V shed 5 bases and J 9 bases; nucleotides not matched to a gene: 16. CDR3 nucleotides: TGTGCCAGCAGTCCTCTGGGGGGGGAGTATCCGGGTGAGCAGTTCTTC. The encoded protein is CASSPLGGEYPGEQFF.